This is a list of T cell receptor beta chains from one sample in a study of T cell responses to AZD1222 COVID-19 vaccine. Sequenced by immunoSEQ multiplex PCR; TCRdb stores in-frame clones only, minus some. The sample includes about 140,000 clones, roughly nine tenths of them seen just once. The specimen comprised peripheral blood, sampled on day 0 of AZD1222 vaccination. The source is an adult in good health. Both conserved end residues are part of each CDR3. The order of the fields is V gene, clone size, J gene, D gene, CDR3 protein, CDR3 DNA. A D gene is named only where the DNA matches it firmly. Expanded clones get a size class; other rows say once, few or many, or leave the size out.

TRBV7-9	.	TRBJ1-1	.	CASSLSGGLGNTEAFF	TGTGCCAGCAGCTTATCCGGGGGTTTGGGGAACACTGAAGCTTTCTTT
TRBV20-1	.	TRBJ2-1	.	CSASANSYNEQFF	TGCAGTGCTAGTGCCAACTCCTACAATGAGCAGTTCTTC
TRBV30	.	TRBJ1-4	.	CAWNEQGTGEKLFF	TGTGCCTGGAATGAACAGGGTACGGGTGAAAAACTGTTTTTT
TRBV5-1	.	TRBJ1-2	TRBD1	CASSEGQGPYGYTF	TGCGCCAGCAGCGAGGGACAGGGGCCCTATGGCTACACCTTC
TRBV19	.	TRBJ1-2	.	CASSMNGRRGYTF	TGTGCCAGTAGTATGAACGGCCGAAGAGGCTACACCTTC
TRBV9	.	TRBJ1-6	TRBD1	CASSVAGTGSPLHF	TGTGCCAGCAGCGTGGCCGGGACAGGGTCACCCCTCCACTTT
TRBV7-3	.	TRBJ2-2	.	CASSSGTSGAGELFF	TGTGCCAGCAGCTCCGGGACCTCAGGGGCCGGGGAGCTGTTTTTT
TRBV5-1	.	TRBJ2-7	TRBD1	CASSSTGTGAEQYF	TGCGCCAGCAGCTCGACCGGGACAGGGGCCGAGCAGTACTTC
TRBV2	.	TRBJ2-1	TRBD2	CASGTSGRRSYNEQFF	TGTGCCAGCGGTACTAGCGGTCGCCGCTCCTACAATGAGCAGTTCTTC
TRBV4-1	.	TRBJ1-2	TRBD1	CASSQGGGPTNPGYTF	TGCGCCAGCAGCCAAGGAGGGGGCCCCACCAACCCCGGCTACACCTTC
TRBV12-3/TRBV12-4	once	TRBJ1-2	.	CASSGHREFGYTF	TGTGCCAGCAGTGGTCACAGGGAATTCGGCTACACCTTC
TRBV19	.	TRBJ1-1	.	CASRMDSANRAEAFF	TGTGCCAGTAGGATGGATTCGGCGAACAGGGCTGAAGCTTTCTTT
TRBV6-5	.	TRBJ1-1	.	CASSLGPNTEAFF	TGTGCCAGCAGTCTGGGTCCGAACACTGAAGCTTTCTTT
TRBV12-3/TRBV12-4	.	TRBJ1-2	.	CASLDIAYGYTF	TGTGCCAGTTTAGACATCGCCTATGGCTACACCTTC
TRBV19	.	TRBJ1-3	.	CASSIGQGRTGNTIYF	TGTGCCAGTAGTATCGGTCAGGGCAGGACTGGAAACACCATATATTTT
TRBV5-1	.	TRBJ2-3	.	CASSWAPSRGDTQYF	TGCGCCAGCAGCTGGGCTCCCTCGCGAGGAGATACGCAGTATTTT
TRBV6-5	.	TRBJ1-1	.	CASSSPTGGNTEAFF	TGTGCCAGCAGTTCCCCGACTGGAGGGAACACTGAAGCTTTCTTT
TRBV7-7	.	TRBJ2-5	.	CASSRDGETQYF	TGTGCTAGCAGCCGAGATGGGGAGACCCAGTACTTC
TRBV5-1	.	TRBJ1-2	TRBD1	CASSSRDSLGYGYTF	TGCGCCAGCAGCTCGCGGGACAGTCTGGGCTATGGCTACACCTTC
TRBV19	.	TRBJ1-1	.	CASSIEGIGRMNTEAFF	TGTGCCAGTAGTATCGAGGGGATTGGGCGCATGAACACTGAAGCTTTCTTT
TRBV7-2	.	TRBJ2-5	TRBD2	CASSYTGLDQETQYF	TGTGCCAGCAGTTACACCGGACTAGATCAAGAGACCCAGTACTTC
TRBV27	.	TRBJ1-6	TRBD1	CASSLQGNSDSPLHF	TGTGCCAGCAGCTTACAGGGGAATTCGGATTCACCCCTCCACTTT
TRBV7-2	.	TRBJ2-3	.	CASSLRLVADTQYF	TGTGCCAGCAGCCTACGACTAGTGGCGGATACGCAGTATTTT
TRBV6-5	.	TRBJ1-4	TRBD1	CASTGGSGEKLFF	TGTGCCAGCACAGGGGGGAGTGGAGAAAAACTGTTTTTT
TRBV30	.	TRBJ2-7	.	CAWSANYRDQHEQYF	TGTGCCTGGAGTGCCAACTACAGGGACCAGCACGAGCAGTACTTC
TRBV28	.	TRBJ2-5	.	CASSRAGSQETQYF	TGTGCCAGCAGCCGAGCCGGGTCTCAAGAGACCCAGTACTTC
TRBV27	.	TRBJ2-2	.	CASSFWNTGELFF	TGTGCCAGCAGTTTTTGGAACACCGGGGAGCTGTTTTTT
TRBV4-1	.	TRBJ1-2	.	CASSQDPQGYGYTF	TGCGCCAGCAGCCAAGATCCACAGGGTTATGGCTACACCTTC
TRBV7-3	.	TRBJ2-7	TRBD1	CASSPTGTYEQYF	TGTGCCAGCAGCCCGACAGGGACCTACGAGCAGTACTTC
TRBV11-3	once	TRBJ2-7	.	CASSLDTGSEQYF	TGTGCCAGCAGCTTAGATACAGGGTCCGAGCAGTACTTC
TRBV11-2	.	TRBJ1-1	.	CASSPTDRIDTEAFF	TGTGCCAGCAGCCCGACTGACAGGATCGACACTGAAGCTTTCTTT
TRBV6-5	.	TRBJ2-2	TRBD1	CASSYQQGGGELFF	TGTGCCAGCAGTTACCAACAGGGGGGCGGGGAGCTGTTTTTT
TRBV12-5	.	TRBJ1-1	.	CASGAGGTEAFF	TGTGCTAGTGGTGCGGGGGGGACTGAAGCTTTCTTT
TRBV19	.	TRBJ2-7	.	CASSIVTSAGEQYF	TGTGCCAGTAGTATAGTGACTAGTGCGGGCGAGCAGTACTTC
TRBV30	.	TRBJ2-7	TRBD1	CAWDRGPYEQYF	TGTGCCTGGGACAGGGGGCCCTACGAGCAGTACTTC
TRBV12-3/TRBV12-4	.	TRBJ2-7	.	CASSRQDYEQYF	TGTGCCAGCAGTCGACAGGACTACGAGCAGTACTTC
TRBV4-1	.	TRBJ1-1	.	CASSQEHRSGTEAFF	TGCGCCAGCAGCCAAGAACACAGGTCGGGCACTGAAGCTTTCTTT
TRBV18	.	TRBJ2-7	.	CASSPRVSRSYEQYF	TGTGCCAGCTCACCGAGAGTCAGTCGAAGCTACGAGCAGTACTTC
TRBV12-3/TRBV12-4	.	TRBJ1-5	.	CASSRESNQPQHF	TGTGCCAGCAGCCGTGAGAGCAATCAGCCCCAGCATTTT
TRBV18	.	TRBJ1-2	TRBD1	CASSPDREGGYTF	TGTGCCAGCTCACCAGACAGGGAGGGAGGCTACACCTTC
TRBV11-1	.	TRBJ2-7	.	CASSLFGDPSYEQYF	TGTGCCAGCAGCTTATTCGGGGACCCCTCCTACGAGCAGTACTTC
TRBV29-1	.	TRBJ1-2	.	CSVEEGLRYGYTF	TGCAGCGTTGAAGAGGGGTTGAGATATGGCTACACCTTC
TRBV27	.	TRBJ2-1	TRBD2	CASTRSGGTEYNEQFF	TGTGCCAGCACGCGGTCCGGGGGGACCGAATACAATGAGCAGTTCTTC
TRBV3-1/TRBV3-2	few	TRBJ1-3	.	CASSLTGSGNTIYF	TGTGCCAGCAGCCTGACCGGCTCTGGAAACACCATATATTTT
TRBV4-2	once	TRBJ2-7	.	CASSQDGSMEQYF	TGTGCCAGCAGCCAAGACGGGAGTATGGAGCAGTACTTC
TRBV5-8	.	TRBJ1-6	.	CASSFLDHSPLHF	TGTGCCAGCAGCTTCCTGGACCATTCACCCCTCCACTTT
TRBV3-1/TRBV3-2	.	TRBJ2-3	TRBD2	CASKVAGGLGDTQYF	TGTGCCAGCAAGGTAGCGGGAGGGCTGGGAGATACGCAGTATTTT
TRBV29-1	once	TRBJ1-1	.	CSVQRTALNTEAFF	TGCAGCGTCCAGCGGACGGCCTTGAACACTGAAGCTTTCTTT
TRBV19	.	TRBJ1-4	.	CASKSGTGEKLFF	TGTGCCAGTAAGTCCGGGACCGGAGAAAAACTGTTTTTT
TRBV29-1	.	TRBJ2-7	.	CSVEDREGYEQYF	TGCAGCGTTGAAGACAGGGAAGGCTACGAGCAGTACTTC
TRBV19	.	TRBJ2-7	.	CASSHSALDYEQYF	TGTGCCAGTAGTCATTCGGCCCTCGACTACGAGCAGTACTTC